These T cell receptor beta chains were read from a single sample in a study of blood T cell repertoires in COVID-19. The repertoire was sequenced with immunoSEQ multiplex PCR; TCRdb's copy has only in-frame clones and lacks some. Of some 220,000 clones in the sample, roughly 75% were seen once. Sequenced input: peripheral blood. The receptor source for this set is a woman in her 70s with acute or convalescent COVID-19. The CDR3 runs from the conserved cysteine through the conserved F or W. A D gene is named only where the DNA matches it firmly. Not every row has a clone size; where given, it reads once, few, many or a size class.

V gene	D gene	clone size	J gene	CDR3 DNA	CDR3 protein
TRBV7-9	-	few	TRBJ1-1	TGTGCCAGCAGTCGGTCGTCCCGCACTGAAGCTTTCTTT	CASSRSSRTEAFF
TRBV3-1/TRBV3-2	TRBD1	-	TRBJ1-5	TGTGCCAGCAGTCGACAGGGTAGCAATCAGCCCCAGCATTTT	CASSRQGSNQPQHF
TRBV18	-	-	TRBJ2-3	TGTGCCAGCTCACCAGCTAGGAGCACAGATACGCAGTATTTT	CASSPARSTDTQYF
TRBV18	-	-	TRBJ2-5	TGTGCCAGCTCACCGGGGCCGTCTAGTGAGACCCAGTACTTC	CASSPGPSSETQYF
TRBV3-1/TRBV3-2	TRBD2	few	TRBJ2-2	TGTGCCAGCAGCCAAGGAGGCACTAGCGGGGGGTATCTAAGTACTTTCCCTAACACCGGGGAGCTGTTTTTT	CASSQGGTSGGYLSTFPNTGELFF
TRBV4-2	-	once	TRBJ1-1	TGTGCCAGCAGCCAAGATTATCGGGGATGGAGCACTGAAGCTTTCTTT	CASSQDYRGWSTEAFF
TRBV2	-	-	TRBJ2-5	TGTGCCAGCAGTGTTTATTCGAACAGGGGAGGGACCCAGTACTTC	CASSVYSNRGGTQYF
TRBV10-1	-	-	TRBJ2-2	TGCGCCAGCAGTGAGGTCTGGAACACCGGGGAGCTGTTTTTT	CASSEVWNTGELFF
TRBV6-5	TRBD1	-	TRBJ1-4	TGTGCCAGCAGTTATCGACAGGGCGCGTCAGAAAAACTGTTTTTT	CASSYRQGASEKLFF
TRBV11-2	-	-	TRBJ1-4	TGTGCCAGCAGGGCCGGACTACCCATTGAAAAACTGTTTTTT	CASRAGLPIEKLFF
TRBV7-2	-	-	TRBJ2-3	TGTGCCAGCAGCCGGACTAAGGACGCGTACGGCACAGATACGCAGTATTTT	CASSRTKDAYGTDTQYF
TRBV10-3	TRBD2	once	TRBJ2-5	TGTGCCACACCCCCCCTGGGGGAGGGGCAAGAGACCCAGTACTTC	CATPPLGEGQETQYF
TRBV10-1	-	-	TRBJ2-3	TGCGCCAGCAGCCAAGGGGCCAGCACAGATACGCAGTATTTT	CASSQGASTDTQYF
TRBV5-8	-	many	TRBJ2-7	TGTGCCAGCAGCTTGCAGTCCGAGCAGTACTTC	CASSLQSEQYF
TRBV4-1	TRBD1	once	TRBJ1-5	TGCGCCAGCAGCCGGGGGACAGGGGATAGCAATCAGCCCCAGCATTTT	CASSRGTGDSNQPQHF
TRBV19	TRBD1	-	TRBJ2-7	TGTGCCAGTAGCAGTCCGGGACAGGGTTCCTACGAGCAGTACTTC	CASSSPGQGSYEQYF
TRBV18	TRBD1	once	TRBJ2-1	TGTGCCAGCTCATGGACAGGTAATGAGCAGTTCTTC	CASSWTGNEQFF
TRBV6-5	-	-	TRBJ1-2	TGTGCCAGCAGGGGGGCGACATACTATGGCTACACCTTC	CASRGATYYGYTF
TRBV5-4	-	-	TRBJ2-3	TGTGCCAGCAGCCCAACATCGGAGATGGATACGCAGTATTTT	CASSPTSEMDTQYF